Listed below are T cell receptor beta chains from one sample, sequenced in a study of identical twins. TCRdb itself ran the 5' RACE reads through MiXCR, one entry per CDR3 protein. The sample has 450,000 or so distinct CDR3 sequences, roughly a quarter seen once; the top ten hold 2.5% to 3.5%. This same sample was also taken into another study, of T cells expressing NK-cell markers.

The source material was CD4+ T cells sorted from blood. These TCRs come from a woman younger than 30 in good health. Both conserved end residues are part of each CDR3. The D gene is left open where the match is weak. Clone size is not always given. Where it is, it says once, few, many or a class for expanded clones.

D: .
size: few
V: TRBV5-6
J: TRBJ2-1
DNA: TGTGCCAGCAGCTTGACCCTTACTCGTGGCGGATACAATGAGCAGTTCTTC
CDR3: CASSLTLTRGGYNEQFF

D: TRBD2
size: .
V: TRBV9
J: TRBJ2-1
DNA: TGTGCCAGCAGCGCCCGGCTAGACCCGATCCAACGGGGGGGGCAGTTCTTC
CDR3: CASSARLDPIQRGGQFF

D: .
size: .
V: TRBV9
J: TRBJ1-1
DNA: TGTGCCAGCAGCCCCCGGCCTGCGTTAACCTACCTGAACACTGAAGCTTTCTTT
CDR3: CASSPRPALTYLNTEAFF

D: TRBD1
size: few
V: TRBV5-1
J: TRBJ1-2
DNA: TGCGCCAGCCGGACAGGACCTAACTATGGCTACACCTTC
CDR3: CASRTGPNYGYTF

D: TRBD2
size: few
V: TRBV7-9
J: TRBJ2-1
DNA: TGTGCCAGCAGATCGGGACTAGCGAATGAGCAGTTCTTC
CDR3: CASRSGLANEQFF

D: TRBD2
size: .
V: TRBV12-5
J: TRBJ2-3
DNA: TGTGCTAGTTCGATCTGGACTAGCCCGAATTGGGATGGAGATACGCAGTATTTT
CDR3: CASSIWTSPNWDGDTQYF

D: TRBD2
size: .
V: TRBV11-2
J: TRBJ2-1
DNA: TGTGCCAGCAGAGATAGCGGGAGGAGAAATGAGCAGTTCTTC
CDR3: CASRDSGRRNEQFF

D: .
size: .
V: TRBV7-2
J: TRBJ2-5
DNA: TGTGCCAGCAGCTCAATGAGGGGGGTCTCAGAGACCCAGTACTTC
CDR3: CASSSMRGVSETQYF

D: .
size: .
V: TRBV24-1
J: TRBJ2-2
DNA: TGTGCCACCAGTGATCAGCTGGCGGTGAACACCGGGGAGCTGTTTTTT
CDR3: CATSDQLAVNTGELFF

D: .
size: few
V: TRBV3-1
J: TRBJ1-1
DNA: TGTGCCAGCAGCCAAGGGTGGTCCGAAGCTTTCTTT
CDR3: CASSQGWSEAFF

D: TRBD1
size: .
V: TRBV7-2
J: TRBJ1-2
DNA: TGTGCCAGCAGCTTAGGTCCCGGGACAGGGGGCTATGGCTACACCTTC
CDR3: CASSLGPGTGGYGYTF

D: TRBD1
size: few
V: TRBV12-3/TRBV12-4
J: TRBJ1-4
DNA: TGTGCCAGCAGTTTAGGGACAGGGGGAAAAGAAAAACTGTTTTTT
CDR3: CASSLGTGGKEKLFF

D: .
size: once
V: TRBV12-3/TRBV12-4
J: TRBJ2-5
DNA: TGTGCCAGCAGTCCACAGGGGGGGAATCAAGAGACCCAGTACTTC
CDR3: CASSPQGGNQETQYF

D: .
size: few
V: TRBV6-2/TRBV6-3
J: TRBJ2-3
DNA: TGTGCCAGCAGTTCTCGACAGCCGAGGGGTCCAGATACGCAGTATTTT
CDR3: CASSSRQPRGPDTQYF

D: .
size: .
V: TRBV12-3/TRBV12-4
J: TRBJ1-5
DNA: TGTGCCAGCAGTCCCTGGGGTCCTCAGCCCCAGCATTTT
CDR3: CASSPWGPQPQHF

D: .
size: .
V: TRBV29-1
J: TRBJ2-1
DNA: TGCAGCGTTGAACCTCTCGTCCATGAGCAGTTCTTC
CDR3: CSVEPLVHEQFF

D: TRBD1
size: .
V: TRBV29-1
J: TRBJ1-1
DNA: TGCAGCGTTGCCCCCACAGGGGGAATGAACACTGAAGCTTTCTTT
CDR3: CSVAPTGGMNTEAFF

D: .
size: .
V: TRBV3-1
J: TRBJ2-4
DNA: TGTGCCAGCAGCCAACACCCCGCCGGAGAAAACATTCAGTACTTC
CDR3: CASSQHPAGENIQYF

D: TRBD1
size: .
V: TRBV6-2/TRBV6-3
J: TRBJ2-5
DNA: TGTGCCAGCAGTTACTCCGGGACAGGGGTTTTAGAGACCCAGTACTTC
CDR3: CASSYSGTGVLETQYF

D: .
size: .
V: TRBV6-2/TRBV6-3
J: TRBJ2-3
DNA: TGTGCCAGCAGTTACAGGGTGAAAAACCCCATCGAAGATACGCAGTATTTT
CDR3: CASSYRVKNPIEDTQYF

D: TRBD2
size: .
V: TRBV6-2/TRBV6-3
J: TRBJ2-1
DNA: TGTGCCAGCAGTTTAGCCACTAGCGGGAAAACCTACAATGAGCAGTTCTTC
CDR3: CASSLATSGKTYNEQFF

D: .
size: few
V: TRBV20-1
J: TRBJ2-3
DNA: TGCAGTGCAGGGGCTGCGAACGGAGGCACAGATACGCAGTATTTT
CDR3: CSAGAANGGTDTQYF

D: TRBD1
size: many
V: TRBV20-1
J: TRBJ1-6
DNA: TGCAGTGCCCTAGACAGGGTTGTCTCTCGGTCGAATTCACCCCTCCACTTT
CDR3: CSALDRVVSRSNSPLHF

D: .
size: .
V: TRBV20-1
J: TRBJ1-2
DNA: TGCAGTGTACGACTCCCACGGCTAAATGGCTACACCTTC
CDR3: CSVRLPRLNGYTF

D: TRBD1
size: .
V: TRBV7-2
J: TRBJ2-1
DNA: TGTGCCAGCAGCGAGGCGGCGGGGACAGGGACCTACAATGAGCAGTTGTTC
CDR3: CASSEAAGTGTYNEQLF

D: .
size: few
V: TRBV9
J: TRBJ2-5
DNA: TGTGCCAGCAGCGTAGCCACCAAAGAGACCCAGTACTTC
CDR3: CASSVATKETQYF

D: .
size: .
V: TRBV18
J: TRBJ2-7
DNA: TGTGCCAGCTCACCACCGTCAGGAGACTACGAGCAGTACTTC
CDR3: CASSPPSGDYEQYF